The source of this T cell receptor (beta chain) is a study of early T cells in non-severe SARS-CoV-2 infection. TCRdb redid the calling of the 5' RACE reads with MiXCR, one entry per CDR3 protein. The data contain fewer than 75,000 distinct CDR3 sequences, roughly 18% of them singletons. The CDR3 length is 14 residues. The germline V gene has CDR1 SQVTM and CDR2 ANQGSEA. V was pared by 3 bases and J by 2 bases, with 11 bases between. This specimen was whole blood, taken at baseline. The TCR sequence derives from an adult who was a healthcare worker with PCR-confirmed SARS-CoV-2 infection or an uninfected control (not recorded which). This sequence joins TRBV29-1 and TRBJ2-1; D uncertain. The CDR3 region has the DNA TGCAGCGTTGAGTCCACGGCCCCCTACAATGAGCAGTTCTTC. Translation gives CSVESTAPYNEQFF.